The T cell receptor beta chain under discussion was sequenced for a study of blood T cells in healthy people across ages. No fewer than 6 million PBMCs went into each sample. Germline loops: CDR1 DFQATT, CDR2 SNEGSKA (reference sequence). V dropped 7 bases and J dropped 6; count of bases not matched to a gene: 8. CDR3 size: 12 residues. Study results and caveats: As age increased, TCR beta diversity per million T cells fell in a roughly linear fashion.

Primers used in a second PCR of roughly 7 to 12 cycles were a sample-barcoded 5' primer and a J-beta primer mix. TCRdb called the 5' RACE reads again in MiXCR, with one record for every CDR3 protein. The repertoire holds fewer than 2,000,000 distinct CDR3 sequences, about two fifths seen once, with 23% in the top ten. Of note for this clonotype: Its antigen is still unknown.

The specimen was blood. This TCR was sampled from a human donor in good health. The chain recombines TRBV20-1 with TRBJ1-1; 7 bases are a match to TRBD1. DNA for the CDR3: TGCAGTGAAAGGAGGGACAGCCCTGAAGCTTTCTTT. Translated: CSERRDSPEAFF.